This TCR beta chain was recorded in a study of T cells after yellow fever vaccination. The CDR3 consists of 15 residues. CDR1 SEHNR and CDR2 FQNEAQ come from the germline V gene (reference sequence). V was shortened by 5 bases and J by 0 bases, with 11 bases between the two germline ends. MiXCR was run by TCRdb on the 5' RACE reads, yielding one entry per CDR3 protein. The data contain more than 350,000 distinct CDR3 sequences, approximately 10% of them singletons. This clonotype showed up just a few times. The sequence derives from a man aged 18-30 years who received the YFV17D yellow fever vaccine. This sample comprised PBMCs, obtained on the day of the first yellow fever vaccination. The rearrangement links TRBV7-9 to TRBJ2-1; D remains ambiguous. The CDR3, as DNA: TGTGCCAGCAGCACGACACCGAGCTCCTACAATGAGCAGTTCTTC. It codes for CASSTTPSSYNEQFF.